This TCR beta chain was sequenced in a study of cytomegalovirus exposure and HLA in healthy donors. Researchers ran the PCR with 60 Vbeta and 13 Jbeta primers. Profiling relied on immunoSEQ multiplex PCR, and the TCRdb table lists in-frame clones only, not all of them. The data show 80,000 to 95,000 clones, with roughly 80% seen just once and approximately 1.9% held by the top ten. General study findings and limits: It was assumed in the presence/absence analyses that sequencing depth was roughly uniform across donors. Common viral pathogens seemed, in a later analysis, to connect with several of the most significant clusters.

This clone showed up just a few times. Its antigen is as yet unknown. CDR1 MNHEY and CDR2 SMNVEV come from the germline V gene (reference sequence). Trimming at V came to 5 bases and at J to 0 bases, leaving 13 bases not matched to a gene. The CDR3 is made up of 17 amino acids. The origin of this receptor is a woman aged 30 to 39 in good health and CMV-seronegative. The specimen was PBMCs. The rearrangement links TRBV27 to TRBJ2-7; the match to TRBD2 covers 7 bases. CDR3 bases: TGTGCCAGCAGTCAACTAAGTTTTAGCGGGCCCTCCTACGAGCAGTACTTC. Translation: CASSQLSFSGPSYEQYF.